One and the same sample provided the 29 T cell receptor beta chains below, sequenced in a study of beta chain features in type 1 diabetes. Study-wide results and limits: Shortening that was moderate but significant affected the TCRB CDR3s of Type 1 diabetes patients in all four CD4+ subsets.

No antigens are known for them. cDNA synthesis used the whole RNA isolate, giving expressed TCRB sequences. Data came from immunoSEQ multiplex PCR; TCRdb stores just in-frame clones and leaves some out. This sample has around 130,000 clones, with around 9% found just once. Sequenced sample: central memory CD4+ T cells from blood. These receptors were taken from a man younger than 40 with type 1 diabetes.

About this clone itself: The sample contains more than one DNA sequence encoding this CDR3. V usage is TRBV2 and J usage is TRBJ2-7, with TRBD1 matching 8 bases. Trimming at V came to 6 bases and at J to 3 bases, leaving 7 bases not matched to a gene. The germline CDR1 and CDR2 sequences are SNHLY and FYNNEI. The CDR3 is 14 amino acids. The CDR3 coding sequence is TGTGCCAGCAGCCCCGGACAGGGAATCTACGAGCAGTACTTC. It yields the protein CASSPGQGIYEQYF.

Note on this clone: The sample holds other DNA sequences that translate to the same CDR3. The J gene is TRBJ1-2, the V gene TRBV20-1; possibly TRBD1 for D (5 bases). Germline-derived CDR1 and CDR2 are DFQATT and SNEGSKA (reference sequence). There are 11 residues in the CDR3. The germline V and J ends were trimmed by 5 bases and 5 bases, with 9 bases remaining between them. CDR3 in DNA: TGCAGTGCTTCCTCAGGGTATGGCTACACCTTC. It is translated as CSASSGYGYTF.

Comment on this clone: Additional DNA sequences in this sample encode the identical CDR3. The chain combines TRBV5-1 with TRBJ2-5; TRBD2 is a possible D gene (5 bases). The CDR3 runs to 13 residues. CDR1 is SGHRS and CDR2 is YFSETQ in the germline V gene. V lost 2 bases and J 4 bases, leaving 9 bases between the germline ends. CDR3 coding DNA: TGCGCCAGCAGCTTAGGCGGAGGAGAGACCCAGTACTTC. The encoded protein is CASSLGGGETQYF.

V usage is TRBV18 and J usage is TRBJ1-2; 9 bases match TRBD1. The CDR3 is made up of 15 amino acids. Trimming at V came to 1 base and at J to 8 bases, leaving 8 bases not matched to a gene. Per germline, CDR1 KGHSH and CDR2 LQKENI. CDR3 sequence: CASSPRETGGQGYTF. CDR3 nucleotide sequence: TGTGCCAGCTCACCACGGGAGACAGGGGGACAAGGCTACACCTTC. Variable domain in full (rest from reference TRBV18 and TRBJ1-2): NAGVMQNPRHLVRRRGQEARLRCSPMKGHSHVYWYRQLPEEGLKFMVYLQKENIIDESGMPKERFSAEFPKEGPSILRIQQVVRGDSAAYFCASSPRETGGQGYTFGSGTRLTVV.

The CDR3 reads CASSLGQRRTGELFF. In DNA, the CDR3 is TGTGCCAGCTCACTTGGACAGAGGAGGACCGGGGAGCTGTTTTTT. The chain carries TRBV18 and TRBJ2-2, with D maybe TRBD1 (6 bases). CDR1 is KGHSH and CDR2 is LQKENI in the germline V gene. The length of the CDR3 is 15 residues. Between the trimmed V and J ends, which lost 4 bases and 5 bases, there was a span of 14 bases.

The chain combines TRBV11-2 with TRBJ2-7, with 10 bases lining up with TRBD1. J was trimmed by 4 bases and V by 4 bases; bases with no gene match: 4. The CDR3 has 14 amino acids. CDR1 SGHAT and CDR2 FQNNGV come from the germline V gene. DNA for the CDR3: TGTGCCAGCAGCTGGGACAGGGGTCCTTACGAGCAGTACTTC. The encoded protein is CASSWDRGPYEQYF.

The chain employs TRBV18 and TRBJ2-1; the match to TRBD1 covers 10 bases. Looked up from germline, CDR1 is KGHSH and CDR2 is LQKENI. The V segment lost 5 bases and the J segment 7 bases; nucleotides outside the gene matches: 5. The CDR3 extends over 14 amino acids. The chain's CDR3 is CASSGTGEWNEQFF. CDR3 sequence (DNA): TGTGCCAGCTCAGGGACAGGGGAGTGGAATGAGCAGTTCTTC.

This clone was seen a handful of times. This sequence joins TRBV11-1 and TRBJ1-2, with D unresolved. V was trimmed by 7 bases and J by 2 bases, leaving 14 bases between them. Per germline, CDR1 SGHAT and CDR2 FQDESV (reference sequence). The CDR3 is made up of 14 amino acids. The CDR3 DNA sequence: TGTGCCAGCACGAGGGAGAAAGGAAACTATGGCTACACCTTC. This encodes CASTREKGNYGYTF.

This clone has only a few counts. The chain uses TRBV7-2 and TRBJ2-1; 9 bases map to TRBD2. V trimming: 6 bases; J trimming: 0 bases; junction bases outside the gene matches: 6. The CDR3 runs to 16 residues. CDR1 is SGHTA, CDR2 FQGNSA, per germline. CDR3 nucleotides: TGTGCCAGCAGGACAGCGGGGGGCAGCTCCTACAATGAGCAGTTCTTC. Translating it yields CASRTAGGSSYNEQFF.

Only a few counts were recorded for this clone. The chain is built from TRBV7-2 and TRBJ2-5; D gene uncertain. There are 13 residues in the CDR3. V shed 2 bases and J shed 5 bases, with 9 bases lying between them. Germline V gene data show CDR1 as SGHTA and CDR2 as FQGNSA. The CDR3, as DNA: TGTGCCAGCAGCTTATCCGTTCGGGAGACCCAGTACTTC. This sequence encodes CASSLSVRETQYF. The full variable domain, rest sourced from reference TRBV7-2 and TRBJ2-5, is GAGVSQSPSNKVTEKGKDVELRCDPISGHTALYWYRQSLGQGLEFLIYFQGNSAPDKSGLPSDRFSAERTGGSVSTLTIQRTQQEDSAVYLCASSLSVRETQYFGPGTRLLVL.

This clone was seen a few times. The rearrangement links TRBV5-6 to TRBJ1-2; D may be TRBD1 (5 bases). The CDR3 covers 15 residues. V was cut by 5 bases and J by 2 bases, with 16 bases left in between. The germline gives CDR1 SGHDT, CDR2 YYEEEE. The CDR3 loop reads CASRDASGGNYGYTF. CDR3 nucleotide sequence: TGTGCCAGCAGGGATGCTTCGGGGGGAAACTATGGCTACACCTTC.

This clone was counted a few times. The chain couples TRBV28 to TRBJ2-7; possible D gene TRBD1, 6 bases. Trimming took off 8 bases at V and 3 bases at J, with 20 bases between the two ends. Per the germline V gene, CDR1 is MDHEN and CDR2 is SYDVKM. The CDR3 is 15 residues long. The CDR3, as DNA: TGTGCCAGCGGCAGGGGCGCTAGCACAGTCTACGAGCAGTACTTC. As protein: CASGRGASTVYEQYF.

This clone was counted only a few times. V and J are TRBV6-6 and TRBJ1-6, with D unclear. Germline CDR1 is MNHNY and CDR2 is SVGAGI (reference sequence). V was cut by 6 bases and J by 7 bases, with 16 bases left in between. The CDR3 is made up of 15 amino acids. The CDR3 region is CASRPGGGINSPLHF. The DNA of the CDR3 is TGTGCCAGCAGGCCTGGTGGAGGGATCAATTCACCCCTCCACTTT.

V and J are TRBV5-1 and TRBJ1-1, with D unclear. V lost 0 bases and J 3 bases, leaving 12 bases between the germline ends. The germline V gene encodes CDR1 SGHRS and CDR2 YFSETQ. This CDR3 is 15 amino acids long. In DNA form, the CDR3 reads TGCGCCAGCAGCTTGGATGGGCAAACGGACACTGAAGCTTTCTTT. It is translated as CASSLDGQTDTEAFF.

The chain carries TRBV7-2 and TRBJ2-5; TRBD2 agrees at 7 bases. The V gene end was trimmed by 3 bases and the J gene end by 5 bases; junction bases not matched to a gene: 6. Looked up from germline, CDR1 is SGHTA and CDR2 is FQGNSA. The CDR3 consists of 14 residues. The CDR3 DNA sequence: TGTGCCAGCAGCTTTTCCGGGAGGTTGGAGACCCAGTACTTC. Residues: CASSFSGRLETQYF. Variable domain in full (rest from reference TRBV7-2 and TRBJ2-5): GAGVSQSPSNKVTEKGKDVELRCDPISGHTALYWYRQSLGQGLEFLIYFQGNSAPDKSGLPSDRFSAERTGGSVSTLTIQRTQQEDSAVYLCASSFSGRLETQYFGPGTRLLVL.

CDR3 coding DNA: TGTGCCACCAGCAGAGCGACAGGAGTGAACACTGAAGCTTTCTTT. This sequence encodes CATSRATGVNTEAFF. The V gene is TRBV15, the J gene TRBJ1-1; the D gene is possibly TRBD1 (6 bases). The CDR3 has 15 amino acids. Trimming removed 1 base at V and 0 bases at J, with 9 bases between. Germline assignment: CDR1 LNHNV and CDR2 YYDKDF (reference sequence).

This clone was detected only a few times. The chain couples TRBV30 to TRBJ2-1; 10 bases line up with TRBD2. The V gene end was trimmed by 4 bases and the J gene end by 3 bases; junction bases not matched to a gene: 6. Germline assignment: CDR1 GTSNPN and CDR2 SVGIG (reference sequence). The CDR3 loop spans 15 amino acids. This CDR3 reads CAWTLTSGYYNEQFF. CDR3 in DNA: TGTGCCTGGACTCTGACTAGCGGGTACTACAATGAGCAGTTCTTC.

The table lists this clone with a few counts. J is TRBJ2-7 and V is TRBV7-2; D may be TRBD1 (6 bases). V was clipped by 4 bases and J by 2 bases, with 12 bases between them. The CDR3 consists of 14 residues. The V gene's germline CDR1 is SGHTA and CDR2 FQGNSA. CDR3 residues: CASSSMTGTYEQYF. The CDR3 DNA reads as TGTGCCAGCAGCTCGATGACAGGTACCTACGAGCAGTACTTC. The full variable domain, rest sourced from reference TRBV7-2 and TRBJ2-7, is GAGVSQSPSNKVTEKGKDVELRCDPISGHTALYWYRQSLGQGLEFLIYFQGNSAPDKSGLPSDRFSAERTGGSVSTLTIQRTQQEDSAVYLCASSSMTGTYEQYFGPGTRLTVT.

The V gene is TRBV28, the J gene TRBJ2-2, with D maybe TRBD1 (5 bases). CDR3 length: 16 amino acids. Between the trimmed V and J ends, which lost 6 bases and 3 bases, there was a span of 17 bases. CDR1 and CDR2 from the germline V gene are MDHEN and SYDVKM. In DNA form, the CDR3 reads TGTGCCAGCAGAGAAGGTGGGGCAAAACACACCGGGGAGCTGTTTTTT. Its translation is CASREGGAKHTGELFF.

This clone has a handful of counts. This CDR3 reads CASSQGLAEVETQYF. CDR3 coding DNA: TGTGCCAGCAGCCAGGGACTAGCGGAGGTGGAGACCCAGTACTTC. The chain joins TRBV7-9 to TRBJ2-5; the match to TRBD2 covers 11 bases. Germline V gene lookup returns CDR1 SEHNR and CDR2 FQNEAQ (reference sequence). V was pared by 5 bases and J by 5 bases, with 7 bases of the junction left unmatched. The CDR3 has 15 amino acids.

This chain links TRBV2 with TRBJ2-7; 8 bases line up with TRBD1. Germline V gene sequence: CDR1 SNHLY, CDR2 FYNNEI. The CDR3 contains 11 residues. V trimming: 2 bases; J trimming: 13 bases; junction bases outside the gene matches: 4. CDR3 nucleotides: TGTGCCAGCAGTGAAATGGACAGGGTTTACTTC. Amino acid sequence: CASSEMDRVYF.

The CDR3 nucleotides are TGTGCCTGGAGTGGCGGGGGGGGGCATGGCTACACCTTC. Encoded protein: CAWSGGGGHGYTF. The chain carries TRBV30 and TRBJ1-2, with D possibly matching TRBD1 (6 bases). Trimming took 1 base from V and 6 from J, leaving 12 bases between them. There are 13 residues in the CDR3. The V gene's germline CDR1 is GTSNPN and CDR2 SVGIG (reference sequence).

This clone was found a few times. The chain has TRBV18 and TRBJ2-7, with D perhaps TRBD1 (8 bases). The CDR3 has 13 residues. V lost 4 bases to trimming and J lost 6 bases, with 13 bases between them. The germline V gene has CDR1 KGHSH and CDR2 LQKENI. The CDR3 region has the DNA TGTGCCAGCTCACAGGACAGGGAGGGCGAGCAGTACTTC. It encodes CASSQDREGEQYF.

This clone came up a few times. V and J are TRBV7-2 and TRBJ1-4; no reliable D call. V was pared by 2 bases and J by 5 bases, with 6 bases between. Germline V gene data show CDR1 as SGHTA and CDR2 as FQGNSA. The CDR3 has 13 residues. CDR3 loop: CASSLWENEKLFF. The DNA of the CDR3 is TGTGCCAGCAGCTTATGGGAGAATGAAAAACTGTTTTTT.

Only a few counts were recorded for this clone. The chain joins TRBV30 to TRBJ1-2; 7 bases fit TRBD1. The CDR3 is 13 residues long. After removal of 1 base from V and 8 bases from J, the junction contained 7 bases not matched to a gene. The V gene's germline CDR1 is GTSNPN and CDR2 SVGIG (reference sequence). The CDR3 here is CAWSARQGGGYTF. The CDR3 region has the DNA TGTGCCTGGAGTGCTAGGCAGGGGGGAGGCTACACCTTC.

This clone has just a few counts. The rearrangement joins TRBV9 to TRBJ2-7, with 9 bases aligning to TRBD2. Germline V lookup: CDR1 SGDLS, CDR2 YYNGEE. Trimming at V came to 2 bases and at J to 0 bases, leaving 3 bases not matched to a gene. The CDR3 length is 15 residues. The CDR3 loop is CASSVGSGGSYEQYF. The CDR3 coding sequence is TGTGCCAGCAGCGTCGGTAGCGGGGGCTCCTACGAGCAGTACTTC.

This clone was picked up a small number of times. The chain employs TRBV9 and TRBJ2-7; 7 bases are shared with TRBD2. CDR1 SGDLS and CDR2 YYNGEE come from the germline V gene. J was trimmed by 7 bases and V by 5 bases; bases with no gene match: 21. The CDR3 is 17 amino acids. The CDR3 here is CASSAGPGTSIGGEQYF. CDR3 bases: TGTGCCAGCAGTGCCGGCCCCGGGACTTCGATCGGGGGGGAGCAGTACTTC.

The CDR3 loop is CASGSGQGAYEQYF. CDR3 bases: TGTGCTAGTGGTTCGGGACAGGGGGCTTACGAGCAGTACTTC. The rearrangement uses TRBV12-5 and TRBJ2-7, with 12 bases lining up with TRBD1. CDR1 is LGHNT, CDR2 FRNRAP, per germline. V shed 4 bases and J 4 bases; nucleotides not matched to a gene: 2. The CDR3 spans 14 residues.

This clone was counted between two and nine times. This chain links TRBV14 with TRBJ1-2; D call uncertain. Germline CDR1 reads SGHDN; CDR2 reads FVKESK. The V and J ends lost 6 bases and 4 bases respectively, with 18 bases between them. The CDR3 loop spans 15 amino acids. Written as DNA, the CDR3 is TGTGCCAGCAGTAGCTCCGGGATCCAACGCTATGGCTACACCTTC. This sequence encodes CASSSSGIQRYGYTF.